This T cell receptor (beta chain) was observed in a study of T cell repertoires in cytomegalovirus infection (dated by TCRdb to the late 2010s). General notes on the study: Recently identified HLA-C-restricted CMV epitopes, whose presentation resists viral immunomodulation, were targeted by peptide stimulations together with well-studied HLA-B-restricted epitopes. The HLA type of each donor mattered for the analysis, because public TCR beta signatures pointed to carriage of CMV infection along with the matching HLA type. What the authors observed across the whole study: The ex vivo response was dominated by HLA-C-restricted CMV-specific TCR beta clonotypes, and the single most frequent clonotype in two of eight donors was supplied by these HLA-C-restricted clonotypes. In both this cohort and an independent roughly 350-donor cohort, the cumulative frequency of public TCR beta family members distinguished carriers of CMV infection plus the relevant HLA type.

This clonotype was seen a few times. The antigen this receptor binds is unknown. No much larger clone exists at a distance of one base, and base qualities are not known. V loses 4 bases at its end and J loses 4 bases; junction bases beyond the gene matches: 3. The germline V gene provides CDR1 SGHTA and CDR2 FQGNSA. The CDR3 measures 15 amino acids from cysteine to phenylalanine. The retained sequence is limited to the CDR3, 45 bases, with the frame set at the first base. Instrument used: Illumina HiSeq 1500. The raw public data were reprocessed by TCRdb itself: fastp quality trimming at Q25, MiXCR clonotype calling, in-frame beta chains only. Every entry covers one CDR3 protein and lists the most common genes and DNA from its rows. This sample gives about 700,000 distinct CDR3 sequences in total; roughly 30% of them show up just once. The ten top clones hold 18% of the sample. Sample treatment or condition, as interpreted from the label and publication: in vitro stimulation with specific CMV peptide epitopes to enrich CMV-specific T cells.

The V and J genes are TRBV7-2 and TRBJ2-1; the junction holds 11 bases that match TRBD2. This clonotype originated in a human donor in good health (CMV status not recorded). Some clones in this sample may be carry-over from other donors' samples. The sample was cultured PBMCs, taken from culture after CMV antigen stimulation. The nucleotide sequence reads as follows: TGTGCCAGCAGCTCTATAGCGGGAGGGTACAATGAGCAGTTCTTC. This translates into CASSSIAGGYNEQFF.